A selection of T cell receptor beta chains follows, all from one sample in a study of OX40 agonist ivuxolimab in advanced cancers. Libraries were prepared by immunoSEQ multiplex PCR; TCRdb keeps only in-frame clonotypes and omits some of them. The sample lists about 14,000 clones, 82% occurring once. Material: CD4+ or CD8+ T cells sorted from blood, obtained in a trial of the OX40 agonist ivuxolimab. Receptors were obtained from an adult with an advanced solid tumor such as melanoma, head and neck, liver or kidney cancer. The CDR3 runs from the conserved cysteine through the conserved F or W. A D gene is named only where the DNA matches it firmly. Not every row has a clone size; where given, it reads once, few, many or a size class.

v_call	j_call	d_call	clone_size	cdr3_aa	cdr3_nt
TRBV28	TRBJ2-1	-	-	CASSLYRGGEQFF	TGTGCCAGCAGTTTATACAGGGGAGGTGAGCAGTTCTTC
TRBV14	TRBJ1-1	-	-	CASSQGATTEAFF	TGTGCCAGCAGCCAAGGTGCCACCACTGAAGCTTTCTTT
TRBV9	TRBJ1-5	-	few	CASSVAAGRQPQHF	TGTGCCAGCAGCGTAGCGGCAGGGCGGCAGCCCCAGCATTTT
TRBV30	TRBJ2-3	TRBD2	-	CAWSEREGGVDTQYF	TGTGCCTGGTCCGAGCGGGAGGGCGGTGTAGATACGCAGTATTTT
TRBV5-1	TRBJ1-2	-	-	CASSFEGSESYGYTF	TGCGCCAGCAGCTTCGAAGGGAGCGAGAGCTATGGCTACACCTTC
TRBV7-9	TRBJ1-1	-	-	CASSQTRRNTEAFF	TGTGCCAGCAGCCAAACTAGACGGAACACTGAAGCTTTCTTT
TRBV14	TRBJ1-1	-	-	CASSQGRQSEAFF	TGTGCCAGCAGCCAAGGTCGGCAGTCTGAAGCTTTCTTT
TRBV11-2	TRBJ2-7	-	-	CASSLGALPSHEQYF	TGTGCCAGCAGCTTAGGGGCACTTCCTAGCCACGAGCAGTACTTC
TRBV29-1	TRBJ1-3	-	-	CSVEQGTGNTIYF	TGCAGCGTTGAACAGGGGACTGGAAACACCATATATTTT
TRBV11-1	TRBJ1-1	TRBD1	-	CASSYRGETEAFF	TGTGCCAGCAGCTACAGGGGTGAGACTGAAGCTTTCTTT
TRBV27	TRBJ2-7	TRBD2	few	CASSTTSGRFSEQYF	TGTGCCAGCAGTACAACTAGCGGGAGGTTCAGCGAGCAGTACTTC
TRBV7-7	TRBJ2-5	-	-	CASSLGDGGQETQYF	TGTGCCAGCAGCTTAGGGGACGGGGGCCAAGAGACCCAGTACTTC
TRBV11-2	TRBJ2-7	-	-	CASSLPTGATYEQYF	TGTGCCAGCAGCCTACCGACCGGGGCCACCTACGAGCAGTACTTC
TRBV9	TRBJ2-1	TRBD1	-	CASSPGTGGNEQFF	TGTGCCAGCAGCCCCGGGACAGGGGGCAATGAGCAGTTCTTC
TRBV27	TRBJ1-1	-	-	CASSFSRDGDMNTEAFF	TGTGCCAGCAGTTTCTCCCGGGACGGGGACATGAACACTGAAGCTTTCTTT
TRBV9	TRBJ2-7	TRBD2	-	CASSVALAGEGEQYF	TGTGCCAGCAGCGTAGCTCTAGCGGGAGAAGGCGAGCAGTACTTC
TRBV6-1	TRBJ1-2	TRBD1	few	CASSEEAGGNYGYTF	TGTGCCAGCAGTGAAGAGGCAGGGGGTAACTATGGCTACACCTTC
TRBV19	TRBJ2-7	TRBD2	-	CASSIMPGGMAEQYF	TGTGCCAGTAGTATAATGCCGGGGGGGATGGCCGAGCAGTACTTC
TRBV4-2	TRBJ2-2	-	few	CASSQVETQTGELFF	TGTGCCAGCAGCCAAGTTGAGACTCAGACCGGGGAGCTGTTTTTT
TRBV28	TRBJ2-7	-	many	CASSLYGPGPYEQYF	TGTGCCAGCAGTTTATATGGACCCGGCCCCTACGAGCAGTACTTC
TRBV13	TRBJ2-5	TRBD2	-	CASSQGVAGEGQETQYF	TGTGCCAGCAGCCAAGGGGTAGCGGGAGAGGGACAAGAGACCCAGTACTTC
TRBV4-1	TRBJ2-1	TRBD2	-	CASSQLAGRRNNEQFF	TGCGCCAGCAGCCAACTAGCGGGAAGGAGGAACAATGAGCAGTTCTTC
TRBV7-6	TRBJ2-3	-	-	CASSLVAEKSNNEADTQYF	TGTGCCAGCAGCTTAGTGGCCGAAAAAAGTAACAATGAAGCAGATACGCAGTATTTT
TRBV29-1	TRBJ2-7	-	-	CSVEADKPEQYF	TGCAGCGTTGAAGCGGACAAACCCGAGCAGTACTTC
TRBV9	TRBJ2-5	TRBD2	-	CASSQAGVAETQYF	TGTGCCAGCTCCCAAGCGGGAGTTGCAGAGACCCAGTACTTC
TRBV27	TRBJ2-3	-	-	CASRRGGGTDTQYF	TGTGCCAGCAGACGGGGAGGTGGCACAGATACGCAGTATTTT
TRBV2	TRBJ2-5	TRBD1	-	CASSNGDSTLQETQYF	TGTGCCAGCAGCAACGGGGACAGCACCCTCCAAGAGACCCAGTACTTC
TRBV4-3	TRBJ2-1	-	-	CASSQDLSRPENEQFF	TGCGCCAGCAGCCAAGACCTTTCCCGGCCGGAGAATGAGCAGTTCTTC
TRBV5-1	TRBJ2-1	TRBD1	-	CASSLAPGTGPFF	TGCGCCAGCAGCTTGGCCCCCGGGACAGGGCCGTTCTTC
TRBV5-5	TRBJ1-2	-	-	CASSPDSGGYGYTF	TGTGCCAGCAGCCCGGACAGCGGAGGGTATGGCTACACCTTC
TRBV7-6	TRBJ2-1	TRBD2	-	CASSLAGTSGGEGEQFF	TGTGCCAGCAGCTTAGCCGGGACTAGCGGGGGGGAGGGTGAGCAGTTCTTC
TRBV27	TRBJ2-7	-	-	CASRLTGSYEQYF	TGTGCCAGCCGCCTCACAGGGTCGTACGAGCAGTACTTC
TRBV18	TRBJ2-7	-	once	CASSPAGRSSYEQYF	TGTGCCAGCTCACCGGCGGGGAGGAGCTCCTACGAGCAGTACTTC
TRBV5-6	TRBJ2-7	-	-	CASRLGTAEQYF	TGTGCCAGCAGACTTGGGACCGCCGAGCAGTACTTC
TRBV11-2	TRBJ2-7	-	-	CASSLVVSGRGEQYF	TGTGCCAGCAGCTTAGTGGTTTCGGGACGCGGCGAGCAGTACTTC
TRBV5-5	TRBJ2-1	-	once	CASSLVFGRSSYNEQFF	TGTGCCAGCAGCTTGGTCTTCGGGCGCTCCTCCTACAATGAGCAGTTCTTC
TRBV7-2	TRBJ2-3	TRBD2	-	CASSIGLAGGWADTQYF	TGTGCCAGCAGCATTGGACTAGCGGGGGGGTGGGCAGATACGCAGTATTTT
TRBV15	TRBJ2-5	TRBD2	-	CATSRAGGLETQYF	TGTGCCACCAGCAGAGCGGGGGGATTGGAGACCCAGTACTTC
TRBV19	TRBJ2-1	-	-	CASSNLAVSYNEQFF	TGTGCCAGTAGTAACCTGGCAGTTTCCTACAATGAGCAGTTCTTC
TRBV4-3	TRBJ1-2	TRBD1	-	CASSQDSTGAPYYGYTF	TGCGCCAGCAGCCAAGACTCCACAGGGGCCCCCTACTATGGCTACACCTTC
TRBV6-1	TRBJ2-1	-	-	CASTEDRTPNEQFF	TGTGCCAGCACCGAGGACAGAACGCCCAATGAGCAGTTCTTC
TRBV28	TRBJ2-7	TRBD1	few	CASSDRDPYEQYF	TGTGCCAGCAGCGACAGGGATCCCTACGAGCAGTACTTC
TRBV4-1	TRBJ2-2	TRBD1	-	CASSPPGTANTGELFF	TGCGCCAGCAGCCCACCCGGGACAGCAAACACCGGGGAGCTGTTTTTT
TRBV10-1	TRBJ1-1	-	few	CASSLGRNTEAFF	TGCGCCAGCAGTCTCGGGCGGAACACTGAAGCTTTCTTT
TRBV12-5	TRBJ1-1	-	-	CASGVNTEAFF	TGTGCTAGTGGTGTGAACACTGAAGCTTTCTTT
TRBV19	TRBJ2-7	TRBD1	-	CASSMGTGGSEQYF	TGTGCCAGTAGTATGGGGACAGGGGGCAGCGAGCAGTACTTC
TRBV11-2	TRBJ2-3	TRBD2	once	CASSSGRADTDTQYF	TGTGCCAGCAGCAGCGGGAGGGCGGACACAGATACGCAGTATTTT
TRBV4-3	TRBJ2-2	-	-	CASSQEARAGELFF	TGCGCCAGCAGCCAAGAAGCGAGGGCAGGGGAGCTGTTTTTT
TRBV2	TRBJ1-1	-	-	CASSERYMNTEAFF	TGTGCCAGCAGTGAACGGTATATGAACACTGAAGCTTTCTTT
TRBV7-9	TRBJ1-6	-	-	CASSLGSPLHF	TGTGCCAGCAGCTTAGGTTCACCCCTCCACTTT
TRBV9	TRBJ2-2	TRBD1	once	CASSDTGAVSGELFF	TGTGCCAGCAGCGATACAGGGGCTGTTTCCGGGGAGCTGTTTTTT
TRBV6-5	TRBJ2-7	-	-	CASSYERGSSYEQYF	TGTGCCAGCAGTTACGAGAGGGGTAGCTCCTACGAGCAGTACTTC